The sequence of this TCR beta chain was determined in a study of T-cell memory formation after mild COVID-19. Study summary: Most TCR clusters belonged to a single donor. General study findings and limits: Pre-infection memory showed some responding clones, and this suggested that cross-reactive memory joined. Most CD4+ clones that shrank were in CM and EM, while CD8+ ones turned up in EMRA. CD4/CD8 balance held among clones contracting day 15 to 85, and later expanders leaned CD4+.

The CDR3 contains 13 residues. Germline CDR1 is DFQATT and CDR2 is SNEGSKA (reference sequence). Losses at the gene ends were 0 bases for V and 6 bases for J; bases not matched to a gene: 5. Details on this clonotype: Its cognate antigen is unknown.

TCRdb re-analysed the 5' RACE reads in MiXCR, keeping a single row per CDR3 protein. The table includes about 260,000 distinct CDR3 sequences, 16% detected once. Sequencing was carried out using PBMCs or a T cell subset sorted from them (not recorded which). The chain employs TRBV20-1 and TRBJ2-7; 7 positions match TRBD2. The clonotype originates from a man aged 18 to 30 who had mild COVID-19 (a few samples of this study predate the infection). Cell type and time point are not known. The CDR3: CSARDGGKSEQYV. DNA of the CDR3: TGCAGTGCTAGAGACGGGGGGAAATCCGAGCAGTACGTC.